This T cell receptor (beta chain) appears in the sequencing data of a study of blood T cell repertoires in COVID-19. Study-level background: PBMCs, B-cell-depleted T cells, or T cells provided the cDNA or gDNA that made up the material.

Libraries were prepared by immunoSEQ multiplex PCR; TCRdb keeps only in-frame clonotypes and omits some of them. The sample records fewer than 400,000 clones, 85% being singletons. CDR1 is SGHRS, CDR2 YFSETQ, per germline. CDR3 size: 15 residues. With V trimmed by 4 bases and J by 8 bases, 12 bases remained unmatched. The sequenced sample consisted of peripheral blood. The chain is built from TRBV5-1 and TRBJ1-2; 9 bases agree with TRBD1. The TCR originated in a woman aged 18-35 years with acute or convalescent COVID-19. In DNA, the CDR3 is TGCGCCAGCAGCCCTTCCGGGACAGGGATGGAGGGCTACACCTTC. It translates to CASSPSGTGMEGYTF.